These 2 T cell receptor beta chains came from one sample sequenced in a study of cytomegalovirus exposure and HLA in healthy donors. The primer mix had 60 Vbeta and 13 Jbeta primers. Method: immunoSEQ multiplex PCR; TCRdb's copy keeps in-frame clones and lacks some. Of 100,000 to 150,000 clones listed, about 81% are singletons. The specimen sequenced was PBMCs. The receptors were gathered from a middle-aged man in good health and CMV-seronegative.

This clone was seen more than once but under ten times. The J gene is TRBJ2-7, the V gene TRBV9; possible D gene TRBD1, 6 bases. Germline V gene data show CDR1 as SGDLS and CDR2 as YYNGEE. The CDR3 is 14 residues long. V was clipped by 3 bases and J by 7 bases, with 17 bases between them. The CDR3 DNA reads as TGTGCCAGCAGCGCCGACCTACAGGGTTTGGAGCAGTACTTC. It translates to CASSADLQGLEQYF.

This clone appeared a single time. The rearrangement joins TRBV9 to TRBJ1-3; D ambiguous. V was cut by 4 bases and J by 1 base, with 21 bases left in between. Germline V gives CDR1 SGDLS, CDR2 YYNGEE. The CDR3 consists of 18 residues. CDR3 sequence (DNA): TGTGCCAGCAGCCCCATGGGAATAGGCAGAGGGTCTGGAAACACCATATATTTT. Its translation is CASSPMGIGRGSGNTIYF.